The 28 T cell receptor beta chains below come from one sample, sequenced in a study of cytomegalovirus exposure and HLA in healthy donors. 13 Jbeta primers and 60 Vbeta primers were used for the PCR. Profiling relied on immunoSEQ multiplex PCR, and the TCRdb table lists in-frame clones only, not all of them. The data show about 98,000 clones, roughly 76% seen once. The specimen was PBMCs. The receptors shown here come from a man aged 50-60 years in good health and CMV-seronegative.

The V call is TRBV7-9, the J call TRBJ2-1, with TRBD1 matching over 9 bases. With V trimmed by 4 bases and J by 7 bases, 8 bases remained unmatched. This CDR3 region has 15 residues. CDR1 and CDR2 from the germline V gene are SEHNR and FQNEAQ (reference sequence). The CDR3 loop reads CASSSGTGRVNEQFF. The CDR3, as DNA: TGTGCCAGCAGCTCGGGGACAGGGAGAGTTAATGAGCAGTTCTTC.

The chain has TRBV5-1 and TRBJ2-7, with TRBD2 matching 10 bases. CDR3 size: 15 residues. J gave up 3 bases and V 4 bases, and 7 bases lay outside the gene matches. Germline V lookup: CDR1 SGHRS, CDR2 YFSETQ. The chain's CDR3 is CASSQTSGAYYEQYF. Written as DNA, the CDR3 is TGCGCCAGCAGCCAAACTAGCGGGGCCTACTACGAGCAGTACTTC. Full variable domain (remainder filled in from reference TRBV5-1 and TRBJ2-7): KAGVTQTPRYLIKTRGQQVTLSCSPISGHRSVSWYQQTPGQGLQFLFEYFSETQRNKGNFPGRFSGRQFSNSRSEMNVSTLELGDSALYLCASSQTSGAYYEQYFGPGTRLTVT.

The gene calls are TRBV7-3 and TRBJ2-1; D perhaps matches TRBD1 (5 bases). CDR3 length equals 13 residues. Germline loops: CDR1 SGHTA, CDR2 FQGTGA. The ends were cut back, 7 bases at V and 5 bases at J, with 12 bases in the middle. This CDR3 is CASTFSGNNEQFF. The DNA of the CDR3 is TGTGCCAGCACCTTCTCAGGGAACAATGAGCAGTTCTTC.

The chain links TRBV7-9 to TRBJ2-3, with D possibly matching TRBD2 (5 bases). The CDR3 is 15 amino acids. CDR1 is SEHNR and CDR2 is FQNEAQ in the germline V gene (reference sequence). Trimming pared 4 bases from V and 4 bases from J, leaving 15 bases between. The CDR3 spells CASSSPREIADTQYF. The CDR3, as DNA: TGTGCCAGCAGCTCGCCGAGGGAGATCGCAGATACGCAGTATTTT.

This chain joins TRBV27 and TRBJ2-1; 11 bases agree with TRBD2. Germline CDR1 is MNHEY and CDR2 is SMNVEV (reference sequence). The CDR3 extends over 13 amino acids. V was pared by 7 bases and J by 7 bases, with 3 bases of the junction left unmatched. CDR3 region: CASIAGGWNEQFF. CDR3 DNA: TGTGCCAGCATAGCGGGAGGGTGGAATGAGCAGTTCTTC.

The CDR3 DNA sequence: TGTGCCAGCAGCGTGAGCGGGAGTGTATACAATGAGCAGTTCTTC. It yields the protein CASSVSGSVYNEQFF. The chain couples TRBV9 to TRBJ2-1, with 8 bases identical to TRBD2. The trim removed 2 bases at V and 4 bases at J, leaving 5 bases unmatched. The CDR3 extends over 15 amino acids. CDR1 is SGDLS, CDR2 YYNGEE, per germline.

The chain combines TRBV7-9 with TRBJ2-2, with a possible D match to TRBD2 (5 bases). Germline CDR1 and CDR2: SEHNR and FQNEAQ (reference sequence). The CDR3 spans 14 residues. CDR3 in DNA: TGTTCCGGCAACAGCGGTTTGGGCACCGGGGAGCTGTTTTTT. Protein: CSGNSGLGTGELFF.

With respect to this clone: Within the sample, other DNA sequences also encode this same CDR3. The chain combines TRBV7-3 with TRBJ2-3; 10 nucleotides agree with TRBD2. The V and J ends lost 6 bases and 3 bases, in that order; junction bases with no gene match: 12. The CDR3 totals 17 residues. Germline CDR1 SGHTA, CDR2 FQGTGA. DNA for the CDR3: TGTGCCAGCAGTCAAGGGGCTAGCGGGAGTAGGACAGATACGCAGTATTTT. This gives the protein CASSQGASGSRTDTQYF.

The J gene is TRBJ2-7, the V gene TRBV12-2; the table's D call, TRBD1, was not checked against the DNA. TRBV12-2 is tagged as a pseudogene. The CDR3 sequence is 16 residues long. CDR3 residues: CASRHPGTEHSYEQYF. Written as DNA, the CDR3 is TGTGCAAGTCGCCATCCCGGGACAGAACACTCCTACGAGCAGTACTTC.

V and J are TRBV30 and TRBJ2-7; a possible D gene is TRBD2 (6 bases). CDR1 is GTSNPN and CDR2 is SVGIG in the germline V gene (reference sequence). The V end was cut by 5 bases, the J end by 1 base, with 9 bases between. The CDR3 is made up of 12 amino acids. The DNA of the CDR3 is TGTGCCTGGGCGGGACTTTCCTACGAGCAGTACTTC. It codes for CAWAGLSYEQYF.

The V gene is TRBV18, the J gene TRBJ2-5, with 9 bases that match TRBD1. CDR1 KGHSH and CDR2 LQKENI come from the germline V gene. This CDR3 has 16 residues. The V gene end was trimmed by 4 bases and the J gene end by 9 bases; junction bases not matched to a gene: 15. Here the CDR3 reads CASSHTGGNPPMPQYF. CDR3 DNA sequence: TGTGCCAGCTCACACACAGGGGGCAATCCCCCTATGCCCCAGTACTTC. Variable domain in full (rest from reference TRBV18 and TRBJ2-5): NAGVMQNPRHLVRRRGQEARLRCSPMKGHSHVYWYRQLPEEGLKFMVYLQKENIIDESGMPKERFSAEFPKEGPSILRIQQVVRGDSAAYFCASSHTGGNPPMPQYFGPGTRLLVL.

The chain's CDR3 is CASRSEPGINYGYTF. The CDR3 DNA sequence: TGCGCCAGCAGATCGGAACCAGGGATTAACTATGGCTACACCTTC. The chain joins TRBV5-1 to TRBJ1-2, with D possibly matching TRBD1 (5 bases). V was shortened by 5 bases and J by 1 base, with 15 bases between the two germline ends. The CDR3 totals 15 residues. Germline V gene sequence: CDR1 SGHRS, CDR2 YFSETQ. Complete variable domain (other parts from reference TRBV5-1 and TRBJ1-2): KAGVTQTPRYLIKTRGQQVTLSCSPISGHRSVSWYQQTPGQGLQFLFEYFSETQRNKGNFPGRFSGRQFSNSRSEMNVSTLELGDSALYLCASRSEPGINYGYTFGSGTRLTVV.

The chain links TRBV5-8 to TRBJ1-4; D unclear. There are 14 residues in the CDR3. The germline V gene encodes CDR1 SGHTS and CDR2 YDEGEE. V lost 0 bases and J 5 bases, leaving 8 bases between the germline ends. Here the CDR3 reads CASSLGQRNEKLFF. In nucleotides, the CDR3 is TGTGCCAGCAGCTTGGGGCAGCGGAATGAAAAACTGTTTTTT.

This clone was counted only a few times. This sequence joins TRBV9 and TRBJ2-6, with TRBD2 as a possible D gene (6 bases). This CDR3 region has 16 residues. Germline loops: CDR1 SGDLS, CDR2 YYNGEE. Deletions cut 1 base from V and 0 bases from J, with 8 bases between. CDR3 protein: CASSVRGGSGANVLTF. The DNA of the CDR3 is TGTGCCAGCAGCGTAAGGGGAGGCTCTGGGGCCAACGTCCTGACTTTC.

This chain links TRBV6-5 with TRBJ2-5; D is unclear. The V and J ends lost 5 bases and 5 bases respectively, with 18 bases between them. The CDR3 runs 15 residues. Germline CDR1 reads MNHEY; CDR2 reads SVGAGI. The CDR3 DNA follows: TGTGCCAGCAGTCCTCCTGAGCGACGGAAGGAGACCCAGTACTTC. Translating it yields CASSPPERRKETQYF.

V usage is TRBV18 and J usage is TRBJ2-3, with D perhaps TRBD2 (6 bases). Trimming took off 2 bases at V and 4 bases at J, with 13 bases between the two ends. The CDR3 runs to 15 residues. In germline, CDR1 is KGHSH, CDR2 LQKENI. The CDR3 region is CASSPLGGTPDTQYF. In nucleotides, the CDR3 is TGTGCCAGCTCACCATTGGGGGGTACTCCAGATACGCAGTATTTT.

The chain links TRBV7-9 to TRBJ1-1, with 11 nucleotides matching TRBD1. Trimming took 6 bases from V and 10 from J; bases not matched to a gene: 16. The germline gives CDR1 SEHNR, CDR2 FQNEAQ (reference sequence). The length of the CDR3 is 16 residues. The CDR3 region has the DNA TGTGCCAGCAGTTCTACCCAACGGGACAGGGGGTTGGTAGCTTTCTTT. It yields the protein CASSSTQRDRGLVAFF.

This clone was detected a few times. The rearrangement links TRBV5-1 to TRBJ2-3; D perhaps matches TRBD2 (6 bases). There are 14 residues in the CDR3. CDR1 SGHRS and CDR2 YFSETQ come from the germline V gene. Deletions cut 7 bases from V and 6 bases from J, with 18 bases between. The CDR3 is CASAFEGLLDTQYF. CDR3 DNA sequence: TGCGCCAGCGCCTTTGAGGGACTTCTCGATACGCAGTATTTT.

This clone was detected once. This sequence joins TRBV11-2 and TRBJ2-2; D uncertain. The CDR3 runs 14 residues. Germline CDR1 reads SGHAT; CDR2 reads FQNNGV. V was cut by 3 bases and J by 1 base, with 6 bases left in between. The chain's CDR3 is CASSFRGNTGELFF. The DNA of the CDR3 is TGTGCCAGCAGCTTTCGCGGGAACACCGGGGAGCTGTTTTTT.

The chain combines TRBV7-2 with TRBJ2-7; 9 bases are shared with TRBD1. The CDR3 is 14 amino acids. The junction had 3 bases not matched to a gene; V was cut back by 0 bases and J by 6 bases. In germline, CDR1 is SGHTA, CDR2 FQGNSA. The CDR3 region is CASSLAGQGSEQYF. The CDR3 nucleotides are TGTGCCAGCAGCTTAGCGGGACAGGGCTCCGAGCAGTACTTC.

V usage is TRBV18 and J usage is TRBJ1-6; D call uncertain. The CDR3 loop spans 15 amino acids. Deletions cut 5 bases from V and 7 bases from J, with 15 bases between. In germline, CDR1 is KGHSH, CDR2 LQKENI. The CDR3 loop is CASSTEGTGNSPLHF. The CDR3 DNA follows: TGTGCCAGCTCAACAGAGGGAACTGGGAATTCACCCCTCCACTTT.

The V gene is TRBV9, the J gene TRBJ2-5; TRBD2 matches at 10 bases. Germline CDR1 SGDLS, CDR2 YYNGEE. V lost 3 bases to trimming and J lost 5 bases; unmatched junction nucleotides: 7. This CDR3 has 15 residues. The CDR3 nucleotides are TGTGCCAGCAGCGCTAGCGGGAGCCCCGGGGAGACCCAGTACTTC. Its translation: CASSASGSPGETQYF.

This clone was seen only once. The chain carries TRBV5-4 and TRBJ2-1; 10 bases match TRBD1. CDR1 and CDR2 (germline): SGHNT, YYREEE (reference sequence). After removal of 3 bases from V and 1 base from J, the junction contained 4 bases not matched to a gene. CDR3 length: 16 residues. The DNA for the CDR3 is TGTGCCAGCAGCTCGGGACAGGGGACTTCCTACAATGAGCAGTTCTTC. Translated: CASSSGQGTSYNEQFF.

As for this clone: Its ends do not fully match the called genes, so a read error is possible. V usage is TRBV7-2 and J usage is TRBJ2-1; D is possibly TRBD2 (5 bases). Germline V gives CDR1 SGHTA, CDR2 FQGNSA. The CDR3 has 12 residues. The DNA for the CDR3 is TGTGCCAGCAGCCTAGCCTGGAGTGAGCAGTTCTTC. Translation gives CASSLAWSEQFF.

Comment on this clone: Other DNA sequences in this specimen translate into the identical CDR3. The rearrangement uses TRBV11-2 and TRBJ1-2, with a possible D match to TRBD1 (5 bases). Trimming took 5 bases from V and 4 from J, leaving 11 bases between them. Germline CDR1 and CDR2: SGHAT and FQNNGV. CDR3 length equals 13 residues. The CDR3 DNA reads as TGTGCCAGCAGCCCCCAGGGCGGCTATGGCTACACCTTC. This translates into CASSPQGGYGYTF.

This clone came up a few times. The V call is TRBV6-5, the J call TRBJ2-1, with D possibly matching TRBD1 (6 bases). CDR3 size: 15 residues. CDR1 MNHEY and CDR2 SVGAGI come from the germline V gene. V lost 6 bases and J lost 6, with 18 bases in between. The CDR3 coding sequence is TGTGCCAGCAGAGATAAAACCACAGGGAGCAATGAGCAGTTCTTC. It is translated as CASRDKTTGSNEQFF.

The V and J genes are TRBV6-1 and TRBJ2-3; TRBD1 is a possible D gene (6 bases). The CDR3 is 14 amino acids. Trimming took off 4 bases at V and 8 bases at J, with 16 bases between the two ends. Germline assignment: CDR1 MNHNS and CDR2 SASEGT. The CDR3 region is CASSGRDNLGTQYF. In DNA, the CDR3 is TGTGCCAGCAGTGGTAGGGACAACCTAGGTACGCAGTATTTT.

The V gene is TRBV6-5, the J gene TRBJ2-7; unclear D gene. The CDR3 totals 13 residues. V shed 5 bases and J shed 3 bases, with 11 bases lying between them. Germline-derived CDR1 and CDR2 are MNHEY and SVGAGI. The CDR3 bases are TGTGCCAGCAGTACCCCTGCACTCTACGAGCAGTACTTC. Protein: CASSTPALYEQYF.